These 8 T cell receptor beta chains came from one sample sequenced in a study of memory B cells and T cells in multiple sclerosis. For these receptors, no antigen is known. The assay was immunoSEQ multiplex PCR, and TCRdb's table has in-frame clones only and misses some. The sample lists 9,000 to 15,000 clones; about four fifths were seen once. After stimulus-free culture, autoproliferating CFSE-dim and non-proliferating CFSE-high T cells were sequenced separately. Pooled replicate wells came from approximately 5x10^7 CFSE-labeled PBMCs cultured less than nine days without stimulus. Source material: PBMCs from blood kept in culture. The receptors stem from a human donor with multiple sclerosis.

This sequence joins TRBV19 and TRBJ1-2; D is undetermined. This CDR3 has 13 residues. The germline CDR1 and CDR2 sequences are LNHDA and SQIVND (reference sequence). Trimming took off 4 bases at V and 1 base at J, with 7 bases between the two ends. CDR3 in amino acids: CASSRPGNYGYTF. In nucleotides, the CDR3 is TGTGCCAGTAGTAGACCCGGTAACTATGGCTACACCTTC.

V gene TRBV28 combines with J gene TRBJ1-5, with D possibly TRBD1 on 5 matching bases. V dropped 0 bases and J dropped 0 bases, with 9 bases sitting between them. The CDR3 spans 16 residues. The germline CDR1 and CDR2 sequences are MDHEN and SYDVKM. The CDR3 nucleotides are TGTGCCAGCAGTTTATGGTCTGGGGCTAGCAATCAGCCCCAGCATTTT. This codes for CASSLWSGASNQPQHF.

This chain joins TRBV28 and TRBJ2-7, with a weak D call TRBD2 (5 bases). The germline CDR1 and CDR2 sequences are MDHEN and SYDVKM. V was cut by 8 bases and J by 7 bases, with 18 bases left in between. The CDR3 is 13 residues long. CDR3 bases: TGTGCCAGCGATTCGCGGCTCCCGGGGGAGCAGTACTTC. This encodes CASDSRLPGEQYF.

This rearrangement joins TRBV9 to TRBJ1-2; the match to TRBD1 covers 7 bases. Germline V gene sequence: CDR1 SGDLS, CDR2 YYNGEE. The length of the CDR3 is 15 residues. V shed 4 bases and J 4 bases; nucleotides not matched to a gene: 10. The CDR3 DNA follows: TGTGCCAGCAGCCCAGGGGGGGGGCTGGGCTATGGCTACACCTTC. Its protein is CASSPGGGLGYGYTF.

The V and J genes are TRBV9 and TRBJ1-6; D unclear. The ends were cut back, 0 bases at V and 3 bases at J, with 7 bases in the middle. Germline V lookup: CDR1 SGDLS, CDR2 YYNGEE. CDR3 length: 15 amino acids. Here the CDR3 reads CASSVEAGYNSPLHF. CDR3 nucleotide sequence: TGTGCCAGCAGCGTAGAGGCTGGCTATAATTCACCCCTCCACTTT.

The rearrangement links TRBV7-9 to TRBJ2-1, with 8 bases matching TRBD2. The V and J ends lost 1 base and 1 base, in that order; junction bases with no gene match: 6. The CDR3 is 17 residues long. Germline V gives CDR1 SEHNR, CDR2 FQNEAQ (reference sequence). DNA of the CDR3: TGTGCCAGCAGCTTAGGTTGGCGGGGGGAATCCTACAATGAGCAGTTCTTC. Protein: CASSLGWRGESYNEQFF.

By proportion, this clone is medium-sized. This chain joins TRBV19 and TRBJ2-7, with 7 bases aligning to TRBD1. V dropped 6 bases and J dropped 3; count of bases not matched to a gene: 8. The CDR3 spans 14 residues. CDR1 and CDR2 (germline): LNHDA, SQIVND (reference sequence). This CDR3 is CASSPGDSRYEQYF. DNA of the CDR3: TGTGCCAGTAGCCCTGGGGACAGCCGCTACGAGCAGTACTTC.

The chain couples TRBV28 to TRBJ1-2; D gene uncertain. The CDR3 consists of 18 residues. The V end lost 6 bases, the J end lost 5 bases, and 28 bases lay between the germline ends. The germline gives CDR1 MDHEN, CDR2 SYDVKM. The CDR3 region has the DNA TGTGCCAGCAGGGCTGCCGGGAACCTGTTACCCAACGATTATGGCTACACCTTC. It specifies CASRAAGNLLPNDYGYTF.